A single T cell receptor beta chain is shown here with its context. The entry originates in a study of blood T cell repertoires in COVID-19. Study-wide background: From the United States, Italy and Spain came samples of acute and convalescent COVID-19.

Trimming took off 0 bases at V and 5 bases at J, with 15 bases between the two ends. The germline V gene encodes CDR1 SGHRS and CDR2 YFSETQ. The CDR3 contains 16 residues. In the authors' methods: Counts of nucleated cells, estimated from reference gene primer amplification, were obtained. The repertoire was sequenced with immunoSEQ multiplex PCR; TCRdb's copy has only in-frame clones and lacks some. V and J calls and clone size are as listed in that table; D and trimming were resolved from the DNA. There are about 33,000 clones in the sample; just over 85% occur only once, and about 6.3% lies in the top ten.

The clonotype was recovered from a human donor in a cohort sampled during active COVID-19. Sample: peripheral blood. The V and J genes are TRBV5-1 and TRBJ2-1; D might be TRBD2 (6 bases). DNA of the CDR3: TGCGCCAGCAGCTTGGCCGTGTTAGCGGCTAACAATGAGCAGTTCTTC. Translation: CASSLAVLAANNEQFF.